This is a list of T cell receptor beta chains from one sample in a study of cytomegalovirus exposure and HLA in healthy donors. Repertoires were generated with immunoSEQ multiplex PCR, while TCRdb's copy carries only in-frame clones and drops some. This sample yields more than 85,000 clones, of which about four fifths are seen a single time; over 2% belongs to the top ten. The sample taken for sequencing was PBMCs. The receptors derive from a woman younger than 45 in good health and CMV-seronegative. Both conserved end residues are part of each CDR3. D genes are given only for firm matches. Some rows mark clone size as missing; the rest say once, few, many or name a class of expanded clone.

abundance	v_gene	j_gene	d_gene	CDR3nt	CDR3aa
-	TRBV6-5	TRBJ2-7	TRBD2	TGTGCCAGCAGTTACTCGGAACTAGCGGGCGAGCAGTACTTC	CASSYSELAGEQYF
-	TRBV28	TRBJ1-4	-	TGTGCCAGCAGTCAGGGCCAAGCAGAAAAACTGTTTTTT	CASSQGQAEKLFF
-	TRBV28	TRBJ2-7	-	TGTGCCAGCAGTTTAACGTGGTCCAGGGCCTACGAGCAGTACTTC	CASSLTWSRAYEQYF
-	TRBV6-1	TRBJ2-4	TRBD2	TGTGCCAGCAGTGACGCCCTAGCGGGAGGCGTGTTGGCCAAAAACATTCAGTACTTC	CASSDALAGGVLAKNIQYF
-	TRBV25-1	TRBJ2-6	-	TGTGCCAGCAAACCAGACAGCTCTGGGGCCAACGTCCTGACTTTC	CASKPDSSGANVLTF
-	TRBV2	TRBJ2-4	-	TGTGCCAGCAAAGCTCTGGCCAAAAACATTCAGTACTTC	CASKALAKNIQYF
-	TRBV9	TRBJ2-7	TRBD2	TGTGCCAGCAGCTTATCCCCTAGCGGCTCCTACGAGCAGTACTTC	CASSLSPSGSYEQYF
once	TRBV5-8	TRBJ2-4	-	TGTGCCAGCAGTTTGGGACTAGCCAAAAACATTCAGTACTTC	CASSLGLAKNIQYF
-	TRBV2	TRBJ2-7	TRBD2	TGTGCCAGCAGGCCGGGACTAGCGACCCACGAGCAGTACTTC	CASRPGLATHEQYF
-	TRBV19	TRBJ1-3	-	TGTGCCAGTACCTACCTCGTCCCGGGAAACACCATATATTTT	CASTYLVPGNTIYF
-	TRBV6-1	TRBJ1-5	TRBD1	TGTGCCAGCAGTGCAGGGGGGACCAGCAATCAGCCCCAGCATTTT	CASSAGGTSNQPQHF
-	TRBV18	TRBJ2-3	-	TGTGCCAGCTCACCCCCGACTAGCACAGATACGCAGTATTTT	CASSPPTSTDTQYF
-	TRBV9	TRBJ2-2	TRBD2	TGTGCCAGCAGCGTAGGGGGACTAGCTTCCACCGGGGAGCTGTTTTTT	CASSVGGLASTGELFF
-	TRBV5-1	TRBJ1-3	-	TGCGCCAGCAGCTTGTCCGGGAGAGGAAACACCATATATTTT	CASSLSGRGNTIYF
few	TRBV30	TRBJ2-1	-	TGTGCCTGGAGTTTGACAGCACTTTACAATGAGCAGTTCTTC	CAWSLTALYNEQFF
-	TRBV18	TRBJ2-5	-	TGTGCCAGCTCACCAGAGGGAGAGACCCAGTACTTC	CASSPEGETQYF
-	TRBV5-5	TRBJ2-1	-	TGTGCCTCCAGCTTGTGGCTCAAAAATGAGCAGTTCTTC	CASSLWLKNEQFF
-	TRBV9	TRBJ2-1	-	TGTGCCAGCAGCGTAGTGGACAGCCTTTACAATGAGCAGTTCTTC	CASSVVDSLYNEQFF
-	TRBV6-1	TRBJ2-3	TRBD1	TGTGCCAGCAGAGGACAGGCTGATACGCAGTATTTT	CASRGQADTQYF
-	TRBV19	TRBJ2-1	-	TGTGCCAGTAGTAGGAGGGAATCCTACAATGAGCAGTTCTTC	CASSRRESYNEQFF
few	TRBV7-3	TRBJ2-3	TRBD1	TGTGCCAGCAGCTGGACAGGGGTTACAGATACGCAGTATTTT	CASSWTGVTDTQYF
-	TRBV5-4	TRBJ2-1	-	TGTGCCAGCAGCTTGCTTAACTCCGATGAGCAGTTCTTC	CASSLLNSDEQFF
-	TRBV7-9	TRBJ2-5	TRBD2	TGTTCCAGCAGCCCCCTCCCTCTGGGACTAGCGGGAGTTGGGGAGACCCAGTACTTC	CSSSPLPLGLAGVGETQYF
-	TRBV19	TRBJ1-1	TRBD1	TGTGCCGCCTCTGGGACAGGTATTTGGCCCCTGAACACTGAAGCTTTCTTT	CAASGTGIWPLNTEAFF
-	TRBV7-6	TRBJ1-4	-	TGTGCCAGCAGCTTAGGACGGGGGTCGGGAACTAATGAAAAACTGTTTTTT	CASSLGRGSGTNEKLFF
once	TRBV9	TRBJ2-7	TRBD2	TGTGCCAGCAGCGTAGAACCAGCGGGAGACTCCTACGAGCAGTACTTC	CASSVEPAGDSYEQYF
-	TRBV11-2	TRBJ1-2	-	TGTGCCAGCAGCTTAGGAGCAACCTATGGCTACACCTTC	CASSLGATYGYTF
once	TRBV5-1	TRBJ2-1	TRBD1	TGCGCCAGCAGCTGGGGACAGCTTTACAATGAGCAGTTCTTC	CASSWGQLYNEQFF
-	TRBV7-9	TRBJ2-7	-	TGTGCCAGCAGCTTAGCTGGACTCGCCTACGAGCAGTACTTC	CASSLAGLAYEQYF
-	TRBV7-2	TRBJ2-3	TRBD2	TGTGCCAGCAGCTTAGACCGCGGGGGAAGGGGAGATACGCAGTATTTT	CASSLDRGGRGDTQYF
-	TRBV29-1	TRBJ2-7	TRBD1	TGCAGCGTTACCAATCCGGGACAGAGCTCCTACGAGCAGTACTTC	CSVTNPGQSSYEQYF
-	TRBV4-1	TRBJ1-3	TRBD1	TGCGCCAGCAGCCAATACCACAGACCGGGACAGGGGACACCTGGAAACACCATATATTTT	CASSQYHRPGQGTPGNTIYF
-	TRBV6-5	TRBJ2-1	-	TGTGCCAGCAGTTCCGGACAGTTACGTTACAATGAGCAGTTCTTC	CASSSGQLRYNEQFF
once	TRBV20-1	TRBJ2-1	-	TGCAGTCCCCATCCAGGATTGCAGTTCTTC	CSPHPGLQFF
-	TRBV5-1	TRBJ2-2	TRBD2	TGCGCCAGCAGCTTACCGGGACTAGCGGGGGTTGAGTCGAAAACCGGGGAGCTGTTTTTT	CASSLPGLAGVESKTGELFF
-	TRBV4-3	TRBJ2-1	TRBD2	TGCGCCAGCAGCCAAGGGACTAGCGGGAATTTTGAGCAGTTCTTC	CASSQGTSGNFEQFF
few	TRBV19	TRBJ2-5	TRBD1	TGTGCCAGTAGATCCGGGACAGCCCAAGAGACCCAGTACTTC	CASRSGTAQETQYF
-	TRBV7-8	TRBJ2-7	TRBD1	TGTGCCAGCAGCTTACTCGACAGGGGAAATTACGAGCAGTACTTC	CASSLLDRGNYEQYF
-	TRBV19	TRBJ2-5	TRBD1	TGTGCCAGTAGCAGGGACAGGAACAAAGAGACCCAGTACTTC	CASSRDRNKETQYF
-	TRBV19	TRBJ2-1	TRBD2	TGTGCCAGTAGTATGGGGACTAGCGGGACTAATGAGCAGTTCTTC	CASSMGTSGTNEQFF
-	TRBV12-5	TRBJ2-3	-	TGTGCTAGTGGTTTGGGACTAGAAGAGGCAGATACGCAGTATTTT	CASGLGLEEADTQYF
-	TRBV28	TRBJ2-1	TRBD2	TGTGCCAGCAGATATATTGGACTAGCGGGGTCAAATGAGCAGTTCTTC	CASRYIGLAGSNEQFF
-	TRBV28	TRBJ2-7	TRBD2	TGTGCCAGCAGTTCCAGAGGGCGGGGGTACGAGCAGTACTTC	CASSSRGRGYEQYF
few	TRBV28	TRBJ1-4	-	TGTGCCAGCAGTTCAGCCAGGGCGAATGAAAAACTGTTTTTT	CASSSARANEKLFF
-	TRBV2	TRBJ2-1	-	TGTGCCAGCAGAGACTACCCCGGAAATGAGCAGTTCTTC	CASRDYPGNEQFF
few	TRBV6-1	TRBJ2-2	TRBD2	TGTGCCAGCAGCACCGGGACTAGGGGCACCGGGGAGCTGTTTTTT	CASSTGTRGTGELFF
-	TRBV4-1	TRBJ2-1	TRBD2	TGCGCCAGCAGCCCCGGCCGTCTTAGCGGGAGGATCCACAATGAGCAGTTCTTC	CASSPGRLSGRIHNEQFF
-	TRBV30	TRBJ2-4	-	TGTGCCTGCCAACAGGGAGCGGCCAAAAACATTCAGTACTTC	CACQQGAAKNIQYF
-	TRBV10-3	TRBJ1-2	TRBD1	TGTGCCATCAGTGGGGGGGACCTGGACAGGGGGTCGGATGGCTACACCTTC	CAISGGDLDRGSDGYTF